Given below is one T cell receptor (beta chain) in context. Per the original data handling: Amplification of reference gene primers provided the estimated nucleated cell counts. Measured with immunoSEQ multiplex PCR; TCRdb has only the in-frame clones, and not every one. The DNA gave D and trimming, while V, J and clone size come from that table. The sample holds some 100,000 clones, around 84% seen once. The sample belongs to a study of blood T cell repertoires in COVID-19. Study overall: Both acute and convalescent COVID-19 samples were obtained from the United States, Italy and Spain. T cells, B-cell-depleted T cells, or PBMCs supplied cDNA or gDNA.

The CDR3 length is 14 residues. V gave up 8 bases and J gave up 5 bases; unmatched junction bases: 4. CDR1 MGHDK and CDR2 SYGVNS come from the germline V gene. The sample taken for sequencing was peripheral blood. The rearrangement joins TRBV25-1 to TRBJ2-3; 13 bases fit TRBD2. The clonotype comes from a woman in her 70s with active or convalescent COVID-19. CDR3 DNA: TGTGCCAGCGGACTAGCGGGAGCGAGAGATACGCAGTATTTT. This sequence encodes CASGLAGARDTQYF.